These 16 T cell receptor beta chains were sequenced from one sample in a study of blood T cell repertoires in COVID-19. Clones were sequenced by immunoSEQ multiplex PCR, and TCRdb holds only the in-frame ones, with some missing. The table includes over 450,000 clones, roughly 89% detected once. Sequencing used peripheral blood. The origin of the receptors is a man between 18 and 35 years old with COVID-19, enrolled during active disease.

The chain recombines TRBV10-3 with TRBJ2-5; no reliable D call. Trimming took off 2 bases at V and 5 bases at J, with 15 bases between the two ends. CDR1 is ENHRY and CDR2 is SYGVKD in the germline V gene. The CDR3 runs to 15 residues. In DNA form, the CDR3 reads TGTGCCATCAGTGAGCCGGGTGAGGCCTCGGAGACCCAGTACTTC. This codes for CAISEPGEASETQYF.

The gene calls are TRBV5-1 and TRBJ2-2; 11 bases map to TRBD2. Germline V gene data show CDR1 as SGHRS and CDR2 as YFSETQ. This CDR3 has 17 amino acids. J lost 5 bases, V lost 0 bases, and 6 bases had no gene match. CDR3 sequence reads: CASSLDIAGGPTGELFF. CDR3 sequence (DNA): TGCGCCAGCAGCTTGGACATAGCGGGGGGGCCGACCGGGGAGCTGTTTTTT.

This clone was detected a few times. V is TRBV7-9 and J is TRBJ2-1, with 8 bases that match TRBD2. Germline V lookup: CDR1 SEHNR, CDR2 FQNEAQ (reference sequence). The junction had 15 bases not matched to a gene; V was cut back by 5 bases and J by 9 bases. CDR3 length: 16 amino acids. CDR3 in amino acids: CASSRSKREGMGEQFF. CDR3 DNA: TGTGCCAGCAGCCGAAGCAAACGGGAGGGCATGGGTGAGCAGTTCTTC.

V gene TRBV7-8 combines with J gene TRBJ2-5, with D perhaps TRBD1 (6 bases). Germline V gene sequence: CDR1 SGHVS, CDR2 FQNEAQ. Trimming took 1 base from V and 5 from J, leaving 11 bases between them. The CDR3 loop spans 14 amino acids. The CDR3 DNA reads TGTGCCAGCAGCTTAGACAGGGTCGGGGAGACCCAGTACTTC. Encoded protein: CASSLDRVGETQYF.

This clone was seen a single time. This sequence joins TRBV30 and TRBJ2-7; D is unresolved. CDR1 GTSNPN and CDR2 SVGIG come from the germline V gene (reference sequence). The ends were cut back, 5 bases at V and 0 bases at J, with 11 bases in the middle. The CDR3 is 13 residues long. The CDR3 nucleotides are TGTGCCTGGGCCCACGGTGTCTCCTACGAGCAGTACTTC. This sequence encodes CAWAHGVSYEQYF. Supplemented by reference TRBV30 and TRBJ2-7, the full variable domain reads SQTIHQWPATLVQPVGSPLSLECTVEGTSNPNLYWYRQAAGRGLQLLFYSVGIGQISSEVPQNLSASRPQDRQFILSSKKLLLSDSGFYLCAWAHGVSYEQYFGPGTRLTVT.

The chain couples TRBV11-3 to TRBJ2-1, with no clear D. The germline V and J ends were trimmed by 7 bases and 3 bases, with 16 bases remaining between them. Germline CDR1 reads SGHNT; CDR2 reads YENEEA. The CDR3 has 15 amino acids. The CDR3 nucleotides read TGTGCCAGCACCCAAGGAGTACCTAGCTACAATGAGCAGTTCTTC. Translated: CASTQGVPSYNEQFF.

DNA for the CDR3: TGTGCCAGCAGCCGCGGACGGGGTAATGAAAAACTGTTTTTT. It yields the protein CASSRGRGNEKLFF. The genes are TRBV3-1 (or the pseudogene TRBV3-2) and TRBJ1-4; D is undetermined. The CDR3 loop spans 14 amino acids. CDR1 and CDR2 from the germline V gene are LGHDT and YNNKEL (reference sequence). The ends were cut back, 4 bases at V and 4 bases at J, with 10 bases in the middle.

V usage is TRBV30 and J usage is TRBJ2-2; TRBD2 might be the D (6 bases). Germline V gene data show CDR1 as GTSNPN and CDR2 as SVGIG (reference sequence). V was cut by 3 bases and J by 1 base, with 9 bases left in between. The CDR3 loop spans 14 amino acids. CDR3 DNA: TGTGCCTGGAGGGTAGCGGTGAACACCGGGGAGCTGTTTTTT. It is translated as CAWRVAVNTGELFF.

The J gene is TRBJ2-1, the V gene TRBV15, with TRBD2 as a possible D gene (6 bases). This CDR3 is 17 amino acids long. Germline assignment: CDR1 LNHNV and CDR2 YYDKDF (reference sequence). V gave up 3 bases and J gave up 4 bases, with 19 bases separating them. The CDR3 spells CATSRTKPGLVYNEQFF. In DNA, the CDR3 is TGTGCCACCAGCAGGACGAAGCCGGGACTTGTTTACAATGAGCAGTTCTTC.

V and J are TRBV7-8 and TRBJ2-3; D gene uncertain. Germline lookup yields CDR1 SGHVS and CDR2 FQNEAQ. The V end lost 10 bases, the J end lost 0 bases, and 23 bases lay between the germline ends. This CDR3 has 17 amino acids. CDR3 loop: CATHRSKRHPSTDTQYF. As DNA, the CDR3 is TGTGCCACCCACCGGTCTAAGCGTCACCCGAGCACAGATACGCAGTATTTT.

This chain uses TRBV2 with TRBJ2-2; D is unclear. This CDR3 is built from 14 residues. The V end was cut by 4 bases, the J end by 9 bases, with 15 bases between. In germline, CDR1 is SNHLY, CDR2 FYNNEI. The CDR3 DNA follows: TGTGCCAGCAGTGCAGGCAGCTTGTTTAGGGAGCTGTTTTTT. Translation: CASSAGSLFRELFF. The whole variable domain, filled in from reference TRBV2 and TRBJ2-2, reads EPEVTQTPSHQVTQMGQEVILRCVPISNHLYFYWYRQILGQKVEFLVSFYNNEISEKSEIFDDQFSVERPDGSNFTLKIRSTKLEDSAMYFCASSAGSLFRELFFGEGSRLTVL.

The DNA for the CDR3 is TGTGCCAGCAGCTTTTTTCGCGGGAGTGTGGGGGGTGAGCAGTTCTTC. Protein sequence: CASSFFRGSVGGEQFF. The chain uses TRBV7-2 and TRBJ2-1; 7 bases fit TRBD2. The germline CDR1 and CDR2 sequences are SGHTA and FQGNSA. The CDR3 extends over 16 amino acids. J was trimmed by 9 bases and V by 3 bases; bases with no gene match: 14.

The CDR3 reads CASSPLAAHGDEQYF. Here the CDR3 DNA reads TGTGCCAGCTCACCTTTAGCGGCCCATGGGGACGAGCAGTACTTC. V gene TRBV18 combines with J gene TRBJ2-7, with D tentatively TRBD2 (6 bases). Between the trimmed V and J ends, which lost 3 bases and 5 bases, there was a span of 17 bases. The germline gives CDR1 KGHSH, CDR2 LQKENI. The CDR3 is 15 residues long.

The chain combines TRBV19 with TRBJ2-5, with 7 positions matching TRBD1. V dropped 3 bases and J dropped 5; count of bases not matched to a gene: 6. CDR1 is LNHDA and CDR2 is SQIVND in the germline V gene (reference sequence). The CDR3 is 14 amino acids. In nucleotides, the CDR3 is TGTGCCAGTAGTATCTTCGGCAGGGGGGAGACCCAGTACTTC. Its protein is CASSIFGRGETQYF.

The V and J genes are TRBV2 and TRBJ2-7; 8 bases are a match to TRBD1. The germline V gene has CDR1 SNHLY and CDR2 FYNNEI. After removal of 2 bases from V and 3 bases from J, the junction contained 6 bases not matched to a gene. The CDR3 loop spans 15 amino acids. The DNA of the CDR3 is TGTGCCAGCAGTGAACAGGGGGCCATTAACTACGAGCAGTACTTC. Protein sequence: CASSEQGAINYEQYF.

Comment on this clone: Other DNA sequences in this specimen translate into the identical CDR3. The DNA for the CDR3 is TGTGCCAGCAGTCCGGGGAACACTGAAGCTTTCTTT. Translation gives CASSPGNTEAFF. This chain connects TRBV12-3 or TRBV12-4 to TRBJ1-1; D gene unclear. This CDR3 comprises 12 residues. V dropped 5 bases and J dropped 1 base, with 5 bases sitting between them.